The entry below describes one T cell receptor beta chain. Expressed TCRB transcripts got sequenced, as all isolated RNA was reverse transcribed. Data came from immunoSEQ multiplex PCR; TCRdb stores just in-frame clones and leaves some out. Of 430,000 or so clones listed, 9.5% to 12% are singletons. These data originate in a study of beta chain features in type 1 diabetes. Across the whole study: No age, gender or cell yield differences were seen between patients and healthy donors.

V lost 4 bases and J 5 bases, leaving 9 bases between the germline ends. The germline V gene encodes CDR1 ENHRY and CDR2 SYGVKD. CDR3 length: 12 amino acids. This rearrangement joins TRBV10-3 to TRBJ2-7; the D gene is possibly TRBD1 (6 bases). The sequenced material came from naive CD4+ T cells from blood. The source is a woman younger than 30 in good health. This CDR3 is CAISGRTDEQYF. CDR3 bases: TGTGCCATCAGTGGGCGGACAGACGAGCAGTACTTC.